The rows below give T cell receptor beta chains drawn from one sample of a study of radiotherapy plus CTLA-4 blockade in lung cancer. TCRdb's copy holds only in-frame clones and misses some; the assay was immunoSEQ multiplex PCR. The profile shows 40,000 to 45,000 clones, 60% to 80% of them singletons. Material: peripheral blood, obtained from a patient treated with radiotherapy plus ipilimumab. These receptors were collected from a human donor with non-small cell lung cancer who had stable disease on radiotherapy plus ipilimumab. CDR3s include the opening cysteine and the closing phenylalanine or tryptophan. The D gene is left open where the match is weak. For some rows the clone size is stated as once, few or many, or as a class when expanded; others skip it.

clone_size: .; j_call: TRBJ2-7; v_call: TRBV5-4; d_call: .; cdr3_length: 14; cdr3_aa: CASTKLGLNYEQYF; cdr3_nt: TGTGCCAGCACCAAACTCGGACTAAACTACGAGCAGTACTTC
clone_size: once; j_call: TRBJ1-2; v_call: TRBV21-1; d_call: .; cdr3_length: 14; cdr3_aa: CASSPDGGGCGYTF; cdr3_nt: TGTGCCAGCAGCCCAGACGGGGGAGGCTGCGGCTACACCTTC
clone_size: few; j_call: TRBJ1-2; v_call: TRBV2; d_call: .; cdr3_length: 15; cdr3_aa: CASSEAAGGNYGYTF; cdr3_nt: TGTGCCAGCAGTGAAGCGGCTGGAGGGAACTATGGCTACACCTTC
clone_size: .; j_call: TRBJ1-1; v_call: TRBV14; d_call: .; cdr3_length: 16; cdr3_aa: CASSQVRPGGVTEAFF; cdr3_nt: TGTGCCAGCAGCCAAGTTCGGCCCGGAGGGGTAACTGAAGCTTTCTTT
clone_size: .; j_call: TRBJ2-7; v_call: TRBV19; d_call: TRBD1; cdr3_length: 15; cdr3_aa: CASSSGQASSYEQYF; cdr3_nt: TGTGCCAGTAGTTCCGGACAGGCAAGCTCCTACGAGCAGTACTTC
clone_size: once; j_call: TRBJ1-1; v_call: TRBV10-1; d_call: .; cdr3_length: 17; cdr3_aa: CASSGPPGNIMNTEAFF; cdr3_nt: TGCGCCAGCAGTGGACCTCCGGGGAATATCATGAACACTGAAGCTTTCTTT
clone_size: .; j_call: TRBJ1-4; v_call: TRBV15; d_call: .; cdr3_length: 15; cdr3_aa: CATSSGRGADEKLFF; cdr3_nt: TGTGCCACCAGCAGCGGTCGCGGGGCAGACGAAAAACTGTTTTTT
clone_size: few; j_call: TRBJ1-6; v_call: TRBV14; d_call: TRBD1; cdr3_length: 15; cdr3_aa: CASSHPGTVNSPLHF; cdr3_nt: TGTGCCAGCAGCCACCCAGGGACAGTCAATTCACCCCTCCACTTT
clone_size: .; j_call: TRBJ1-1; v_call: TRBV4-1; d_call: TRBD1; cdr3_length: 16; cdr3_aa: CASSHLGTGIRAEAFF; cdr3_nt: TGCGCCAGCAGCCACTTAGGGACAGGGATAAGGGCTGAAGCTTTCTTT
clone_size: .; j_call: TRBJ1-2; v_call: TRBV5-6; d_call: TRBD1; cdr3_length: 15; cdr3_aa: CASRAPGTATRSYTF; cdr3_nt: TGTGCCAGCAGGGCCCCCGGGACAGCGACTAGAAGCTACACCTTC
clone_size: .; j_call: TRBJ1-5; v_call: TRBV2; d_call: .; cdr3_length: 13; cdr3_aa: CASSEARGMAQHF; cdr3_nt: TGTGCCAGCAGTGAAGCCAGGGGCATGGCCCAGCATTTT
clone_size: .; j_call: TRBJ1-2; v_call: TRBV7-2; d_call: .; cdr3_length: 14; cdr3_aa: CASSPRLYTYGYTF; cdr3_nt: TGTGCCAGCAGCCCACGGTTGTATACCTATGGCTACACCTTC
clone_size: .; j_call: TRBJ2-5; v_call: TRBV5-8; d_call: .; cdr3_length: 15; cdr3_aa: CASSLGQGIEETQYF; cdr3_nt: TGTGCCAGCAGCTTGGGGCAGGGAATCGAAGAGACCCAGTACTTC
clone_size: .; j_call: TRBJ2-5; v_call: TRBV15; d_call: TRBD1; cdr3_length: 15; cdr3_aa: CATSARQGSQETQYF; cdr3_nt: TGTGCCACCAGCGCCCGACAGGGCTCCCAAGAGACCCAGTACTTC
clone_size: .; j_call: TRBJ2-5; v_call: TRBV11-3; d_call: .; cdr3_length: 15; cdr3_aa: CASSLGGSAIETQYF; cdr3_nt: TGTGCCAGCAGCTTAGGGGGCAGCGCAATAGAGACCCAGTACTTC
clone_size: .; j_call: TRBJ2-1; v_call: TRBV6-5; d_call: TRBD1; cdr3_length: 14; cdr3_aa: CASSSPGQANEQFF; cdr3_nt: TGTGCCAGCAGTTCGCCGGGACAGGCGAATGAGCAGTTCTTC
clone_size: .; j_call: TRBJ2-7; v_call: TRBV15; d_call: .; cdr3_length: 17; cdr3_aa: CATSRDQGRPSSYEQYF; cdr3_nt: TGTGCCACCAGCAGAGATCAGGGCAGGCCGAGCTCCTACGAGCAGTACTTC
clone_size: .; j_call: TRBJ2-5; v_call: TRBV19; d_call: TRBD1; cdr3_length: 15; cdr3_aa: CASSTGTGVLETQYF; cdr3_nt: TGTGCCAGTAGTACGGGGACAGGGGTATTGGAGACCCAGTACTTC
clone_size: once; j_call: TRBJ2-7; v_call: TRBV6-5; d_call: TRBD2; cdr3_length: 13; cdr3_aa: CASSFGLAGGQYF; cdr3_nt: TGTGCCAGCAGTTTCGGACTAGCGGGGGGGCAGTACTTC
clone_size: .; j_call: TRBJ1-6; v_call: TRBV7-8; d_call: TRBD1; cdr3_length: 17; cdr3_aa: CASSPPGDRGNNSPLHF; cdr3_nt: TGTGCCAGCAGCCCGCCCGGGGACAGGGGGAATAATTCACCCCTCCACTTT
clone_size: .; j_call: TRBJ1-5; v_call: TRBV19; d_call: .; cdr3_length: 18; cdr3_aa: CASSRVGAGRESNQPQHF; cdr3_nt: TGTGCCAGTAGTCGAGTCGGTGCGGGGAGGGAGAGCAATCAGCCCCAGCATTTT
clone_size: .; j_call: TRBJ2-7; v_call: TRBV6-1; d_call: TRBD2; cdr3_length: 15; cdr3_aa: CASSETSGARYEQYF; cdr3_nt: TGTGCCAGCAGTGAAACTAGCGGGGCTAGGTACGAGCAGTACTTC
clone_size: .; j_call: TRBJ1-2; v_call: TRBV9; d_call: TRBD1; cdr3_length: 19; cdr3_aa: CASSMDRGRIKAANYGYTF; cdr3_nt: TGTGCCAGCAGCATGGACAGGGGGCGCATTAAAGCCGCGAACTATGGCTACACCTTC
clone_size: once; j_call: TRBJ2-5; v_call: TRBV9; d_call: TRBD2; cdr3_length: 16; cdr3_aa: CASSVASGGARETQYF; cdr3_nt: TGTGCCAGCAGCGTGGCCAGCGGGGGGGCCCGAGAGACCCAGTACTTC
clone_size: .; j_call: TRBJ2-3; v_call: TRBV7-9; d_call: .; cdr3_length: 15; cdr3_aa: CASSPPGINTDTQYF; cdr3_nt: TGTGCCAGCAGCCCCCCGGGGATAAACACAGATACGCAGTATTTT
clone_size: few; j_call: TRBJ1-6; v_call: TRBV2; d_call: TRBD1; cdr3_length: 15; cdr3_aa: CASRISGTGGSPLHF; cdr3_nt: TGTGCCAGCAGGATCTCCGGGACAGGCGGTTCACCCCTCCACTTT
clone_size: .; j_call: TRBJ1-2; v_call: TRBV9; d_call: TRBD1; cdr3_length: 13; cdr3_aa: CASSDRALSGYTF; cdr3_nt: TGTGCCAGCAGTGACAGGGCCTTGTCTGGCTACACCTTC
clone_size: .; j_call: TRBJ2-1; v_call: TRBV7-9; d_call: TRBD1; cdr3_length: 16; cdr3_aa: CASSRGQGGFYNEQFF; cdr3_nt: TGTGCCAGCAGCCGCGGACAGGGGGGATTCTACAATGAGCAGTTCTTC
clone_size: .; j_call: TRBJ1-2; v_call: TRBV29-1; d_call: .; cdr3_length: 10; cdr3_aa: CSVGTDGYTF; cdr3_nt: TGCAGCGTTGGAACAGATGGCTACACCTTC
clone_size: .; j_call: TRBJ2-7; v_call: TRBV7-9; d_call: TRBD2; cdr3_length: 18; cdr3_aa: CASSPGTSGGAKEYEQYF; cdr3_nt: TGTGCCAGCAGCCCGGGGACTAGCGGGGGGGCGAAAGAGTACGAGCAGTACTTC
clone_size: .; j_call: TRBJ1-1; v_call: TRBV4-3; d_call: .; cdr3_length: 13; cdr3_aa: CASRTDRNTEAFF; cdr3_nt: TGCGCCAGCAGAACAGATCGGAACACTGAAGCTTTCTTT
clone_size: .; j_call: TRBJ2-4; v_call: TRBV14; d_call: .; cdr3_length: 13; cdr3_aa: CASSITGRDIQYF; cdr3_nt: TGTGCCAGCAGCATTACAGGGAGGGACATTCAGTACTTC
clone_size: .; j_call: TRBJ2-6; v_call: TRBV7-2; d_call: TRBD1; cdr3_length: 15; cdr3_aa: CASSLGSGTGSVLTF; cdr3_nt: TGTGCCAGCAGCTTAGGTTCCGGGACAGGGTCCGTCCTGACTTTC
clone_size: .; j_call: TRBJ2-7; v_call: TRBV27; d_call: .; cdr3_length: 12; cdr3_aa: CASMDSSTGQYF; cdr3_nt: TGTGCCAGCATGGACAGCTCTACGGGGCAGTACTTC
clone_size: few; j_call: TRBJ1-5; v_call: TRBV30; d_call: TRBD1; cdr3_length: 14; cdr3_aa: CAWTTGQGKEPQHF; cdr3_nt: TGTGCCTGGACTACGGGACAGGGGAAGGAGCCCCAGCATTTT
clone_size: .; j_call: TRBJ2-5; v_call: TRBV4-2; d_call: TRBD2; cdr3_length: 17; cdr3_aa: CASSQVSDSGGQETQYF; cdr3_nt: TGTGCCAGCAGCCAAGTTTCTGATAGCGGGGGCCAAGAGACCCAGTACTTC
clone_size: few; j_call: TRBJ1-6; v_call: TRBV6-1; d_call: TRBD1; cdr3_length: 14; cdr3_aa: CASRAGTGGSPLHF; cdr3_nt: TGTGCCAGCAGGGCCGGGACAGGGGGTTCACCCCTCCACTTT
clone_size: .; j_call: TRBJ1-2; v_call: TRBV30; d_call: TRBD1; cdr3_length: 13; cdr3_aa: CAWSHSGQIGYTF; cdr3_nt: TGTGCCTGGAGTCACTCGGGACAGATCGGCTACACCTTC
clone_size: .; j_call: TRBJ2-1; v_call: TRBV5-6; d_call: TRBD2; cdr3_length: 17; cdr3_aa: CASSSLGLAGMYNEQFF; cdr3_nt: TGTGCCAGCAGCTCGCTAGGGCTAGCGGGGATGTACAATGAGCAGTTCTTC
clone_size: .; j_call: TRBJ2-2; v_call: TRBV5-1; d_call: TRBD1; cdr3_length: 18; cdr3_aa: CASSSGQLVKKNTGELFF; cdr3_nt: TGCGCCAGCAGCTCGGGACAGCTGGTAAAGAAGAACACCGGGGAGCTGTTTTTT
clone_size: .; j_call: TRBJ1-2; v_call: TRBV2; d_call: .; cdr3_length: 12; cdr3_aa: CASSTGSKGYTF; cdr3_nt: TGTGCCAGCAGTACAGGGAGCAAGGGCTACACCTTC
clone_size: .; j_call: TRBJ2-3; v_call: TRBV2; d_call: .; cdr3_length: 14; cdr3_aa: CASKPAASTDTQYF; cdr3_nt: TGTGCCAGCAAGCCAGCGGCCAGCACAGATACGCAGTATTTT
clone_size: .; j_call: TRBJ1-4; v_call: TRBV11-2; d_call: TRBD1; cdr3_length: 17; cdr3_aa: CASSSLDRGYTNEKLFF; cdr3_nt: TGTGCCAGCAGCTCCCTGGACAGGGGGTACACTAATGAAAAACTGTTTTTT
clone_size: .; j_call: TRBJ2-4; v_call: TRBV25-1; d_call: .; cdr3_length: 18; cdr3_aa: CASSDSFGVGEAKNIQYF; cdr3_nt: TGTGCCAGCAGTGATTCCTTTGGTGTAGGAGAGGCCAAAAACATTCAGTACTTC
clone_size: once; j_call: TRBJ1-2; v_call: TRBV7-9; d_call: .; cdr3_length: 16; cdr3_aa: CASSLAGQGSGYGYTF; cdr3_nt: TGTGCCAGCAGCTTAGCGGGGCAGGGTAGTGGCTATGGCTACACCTTC
clone_size: once; j_call: TRBJ1-2; v_call: TRBV11-1; d_call: .; cdr3_length: 13; cdr3_aa: CASSLRQADGYTF; cdr3_nt: TGTGCCAGCAGCTTACGACAGGCGGACGGCTACACCTTC
clone_size: .; j_call: TRBJ1-6; v_call: TRBV30; d_call: .; cdr3_length: 13; cdr3_aa: CAWRSEYNSPLHF; cdr3_nt: TGTGCCTGGAGGAGTGAGTATAATTCACCCCTCCACTTT
clone_size: .; j_call: TRBJ1-2; v_call: TRBV30; d_call: TRBD1; cdr3_length: 15; cdr3_aa: CAWSATRGGPYGYTF; cdr3_nt: TGTGCCTGGAGTGCCACAAGAGGGGGCCCATATGGCTACACCTTC
clone_size: .; j_call: TRBJ1-4; v_call: TRBV27; d_call: .; cdr3_length: 16; cdr3_aa: CASSSDTGSRGGKLFF; cdr3_nt: TGTGCCAGCAGTTCGGACACCGGGTCCCGGGGGGGAAAACTGTTTTTT
clone_size: once; j_call: TRBJ1-2; v_call: TRBV20-1; d_call: .; cdr3_length: 11; cdr3_aa: CSAREGGGYTF; cdr3_nt: TGCAGTGCAAGGGAGGGCGGAGGCTACACCTTC
clone_size: once; j_call: TRBJ2-6; v_call: TRBV7-3; d_call: TRBD2; cdr3_length: 18; cdr3_aa: CASSLKGTSTSGANVLTF; cdr3_nt: TGTGCCAGCAGCTTAAAAGGGACTAGCACGTCTGGGGCCAACGTCCTGACTTTC
clone_size: .; j_call: TRBJ1-3; v_call: TRBV19; d_call: TRBD1; cdr3_length: 14; cdr3_aa: CATRDRSSGNTIYF; cdr3_nt: TGTGCCACCCGGGACAGAAGCTCTGGAAACACCATATATTTT
clone_size: .; j_call: TRBJ2-5; v_call: TRBV4-3; d_call: .; cdr3_length: 15; cdr3_aa: CASSQEVDYQETQYF; cdr3_nt: TGCGCCAGCAGCCAAGAGGTGGACTACCAAGAGACCCAGTACTTC
clone_size: .; j_call: TRBJ1-1; v_call: TRBV2; d_call: TRBD1; cdr3_length: 14; cdr3_aa: CASRPTGGNTEAFF; cdr3_nt: TGTGCCAGCAGACCGACAGGGGGCAACACTGAAGCTTTCTTT
clone_size: few; j_call: TRBJ2-7; v_call: TRBV29-1; d_call: TRBD1; cdr3_length: 12; cdr3_aa: CSVSTGPYEQYF; cdr3_nt: TGCAGCGTCTCGACAGGGCCCTACGAGCAGTACTTC
clone_size: .; j_call: TRBJ2-3; v_call: TRBV11-3; d_call: .; cdr3_length: 15; cdr3_aa: CASSSFAGSTDTQYF; cdr3_nt: TGTGCCAGCAGCTCTTTTGCGGGGAGCACAGATACGCAGTATTTT
clone_size: .; j_call: TRBJ1-2; v_call: TRBV20-1; d_call: .; cdr3_length: 11; cdr3_aa: CSAAKKGQHTF; cdr3_nt: TGCAGTGCAGCGAAGAAGGGACAACACACCTTC
clone_size: .; j_call: TRBJ2-2; v_call: TRBV21-1; d_call: .; cdr3_length: 13; cdr3_aa: CASSNAGTGELFF; cdr3_nt: TGTGCCAGCAGCAATGCAGGGACCGGGGAGCTGTTTTTT
clone_size: few; j_call: TRBJ1-1; v_call: TRBV6-5; d_call: .; cdr3_length: 13; cdr3_aa: CATWMQVNTEAFF; cdr3_nt: TGTGCCACCTGGATGCAGGTGAACACTGAAGCTTTCTTT